Shown below are 28 T cell receptor beta chains from a single sample sequenced in a study of Ad26.COV2.S vaccination and SARS-CoV-2 variants. Sequencing was performed with immunoSEQ multiplex PCR; in TCRdb, only in-frame clones are kept and a portion is missing. The sample shows a few hundred thousand clones, 88% of them seen only once. Treatment noted: around 19 received Ad26.COV2.S at low or high dose, single or two shots; about 5 received placebo; per-sample allocation not given. Day 63 after the first vaccine or placebo injection was the time point for sampling. Here the sequenced sample was peripheral blood, taken in a trial of Ad26.COV2.S vaccine versus placebo. These receptors all stem from a person between 18 and 60 years old who received the Ad26.COV2.S COVID-19 vaccine or a placebo.

The chain carries TRBV28 and TRBJ2-7; a possible D gene is TRBD1 (5 bases). CDR3 size: 16 residues. Germline values: CDR1 MDHEN, CDR2 SYDVKM. V gave up 5 bases and J gave up 4 bases, with 21 bases separating them. The CDR3 protein is CASSPNQGSPGYEQYF. For the CDR3, the DNA is TGTGCCAGCAGTCCGAATCAGGGAAGCCCCGGGTACGAGCAGTACTTC.

The chain recombines TRBV9 with TRBJ1-5; 8 bases are a match to TRBD1. V lost 0 bases to trimming and J lost 6 bases; unmatched junction nucleotides: 8. CDR1 SGDLS and CDR2 YYNGEE come from the germline V gene. The CDR3 contains 16 residues. The CDR3 sequence: CASSVGSGGASQPQHF. CDR3 DNA: TGTGCCAGCAGCGTAGGGTCAGGGGGCGCTTCTCAGCCCCAGCATTTT.

The gene calls are TRBV12-3 or TRBV12-4 and TRBJ1-1; the D is unclear. V was shortened by 5 bases and J by 5 bases, with 12 bases between the two germline ends. The length of the CDR3 is 13 residues. The CDR3 reads CASSRSEVTEAFF. DNA of the CDR3: TGTGCCAGCAGTCGGTCAGAGGTAACTGAAGCTTTCTTT.

The CDR3 protein is CASSIGGQGRSPLHF. The CDR3 bases are TGTGCCAGTAGTATAGGAGGGCAGGGGCGTTCACCCCTCCACTTT. This rearrangement joins TRBV19 to TRBJ1-6; possibly TRBD1 for D (6 bases). The V end was cut by 1 base, the J end by 9 bases, with 13 bases between. From germline, CDR1 is LNHDA and CDR2 SQIVND (reference sequence). This CDR3 has 15 residues. Combining the CDR3 with reference TRBV19 and TRBJ1-6 gives the whole variable domain DGGITQSPKYLFRKEGQNVTLSCEQNLNHDAMYWYRQDPGQGLRLIYYSQIVNDFQKGDIAEGYSVSREKKESFPLTVTSAQKNPTAFYLCASSIGGQGRSPLHFGNGTRLTVT.

This sequence joins TRBV15 and TRBJ2-7; D ambiguous. CDR1 is LNHNV, CDR2 YYDKDF, per germline (reference sequence). The germline V and J ends were trimmed by 2 bases and 7 bases, with 24 bases remaining between them. This CDR3 is 17 amino acids long. The CDR3 DNA is TGTGCCACCAGCAGACAAAGACCCCCACTTCTCCCGGATGAGCAGTACTTC. As protein: CATSRQRPPLLPDEQYF.

V is TRBV3-1 (or the pseudogene TRBV3-2) and J is TRBJ2-7; 10 bases align to TRBD2. Trimming removed 4 bases from V and 0 bases from J; junction bases left unmatched: 3. The CDR3 consists of 15 residues. Germline CDR1 LGHDT, CDR2 YNNKEL (reference sequence). CDR3 sequence: CASSPGLASSYEQYF. CDR3 in DNA: TGTGCCAGCAGCCCGGGACTAGCGTCCTCCTACGAGCAGTACTTC.

The J gene is TRBJ2-1, the V gene TRBV3-1 (or the pseudogene TRBV3-2), with a tentative D call TRBD2 (6 bases). Germline assignment: CDR1 LGHDT and CDR2 YNNKEL (reference sequence). This CDR3 comprises 14 residues. Trimming took 0 bases from V and 13 from J, leaving 16 bases between them. CDR3 coding DNA: TGTGCCAGCAGCCAAGAGTCTGGGGGGTTGGAACAGTTCTTC. Its translation is CASSQESGGLEQFF.

The CDR3 sequence is CSVDGGRETQYF. CDR3 in DNA: TGCAGCGTTGATGGAGGGCGGGAGACCCAGTACTTC. The gene calls are TRBV29-1 and TRBJ2-5; TRBD2 might be the D (6 bases). The CDR3 has 12 amino acids. With 3 bases removed from V and 5 bases from J, the gap between germline ends came to 10 bases. CDR1 is SQVTM and CDR2 is ANQGSEA in the germline V gene.

The CDR3 reads CASSSPARGGYNEQFF. DNA for the CDR3: TGTGCCAGCAGTTCACCCGCCAGGGGGGGGTACAATGAGCAGTTCTTC. V and J are TRBV28 and TRBJ2-1; TRBD1 or TRBD2 may be the D gene (7 bases each). Germline V CDR1 and CDR2: MDHEN, SYDVKM. Trimming removed 4 bases from V and 4 bases from J, with 17 bases in between. The CDR3 contains 16 residues. The entire variable domain, with the rest obtained from reference TRBV28 and TRBJ2-1, is as follows: DVKVTQSSRYLVKRTGEKVFLECVQDMDHENMFWYRQDPGLGLRLIYFSYDVKMKEKGDIPEGYSVSREKKERFSLILESASTNQTSMYLCASSSPARGGYNEQFFGPGTRLTVL.

This chain links TRBV28 with TRBJ1-6; 9 bases map to TRBD1. CDR1 is MDHEN, CDR2 SYDVKM, per germline. The V and J ends lost 6 bases and 7 bases, in that order; junction bases with no gene match: 10. The CDR3 contains 16 residues. The CDR3 is CASSTTGQGYNSPLHF. CDR3 nucleotides: TGTGCCAGCAGCACCACGGGACAGGGCTACAATTCACCCCTCCACTTT.

DNA of the CDR3: TGTGCCAGCAGCCCCGAGGGGCCCTCACCCCTCCACTTT. Amino acids: CASSPEGPSPLHF. V is TRBV7-9 and J is TRBJ1-6, with D tentatively TRBD1 (5 bases). This CDR3 has 13 amino acids. V was clipped by 5 bases and J by 10 bases, with 12 bases between them. Per the germline V gene, CDR1 is SEHNR and CDR2 is FQNEAQ (reference sequence).

This chain links TRBV5-1 with TRBJ2-1, with 8 bases matching TRBD2. The ends lost 0 bases at V and 8 bases at J; junction bases unmatched: 10. The CDR3 has 16 amino acids. The germline CDR1 and CDR2 sequences are SGHRS and YFSETQ. CDR3: CASSLDLRGSGDEQFF. The DNA for the CDR3 is TGCGCCAGCAGCTTGGATCTTCGGGGTAGCGGGGATGAGCAGTTCTTC.

The chain joins TRBV30 to TRBJ1-1; D is unresolved. Trimming pared 1 base from V and 0 bases from J, leaving 15 bases between. Per the germline V gene, CDR1 is GTSNPN and CDR2 is SVGIG (reference sequence). The CDR3 consists of 16 residues. The CDR3: CAWSGTARELNTEAFF. Here the CDR3 DNA reads TGTGCCTGGAGTGGGACGGCAAGAGAATTGAACACTGAAGCTTTCTTT.

The chain combines TRBV24-1 with TRBJ2-5; no clear D. The CDR3 is 14 amino acids. Germline V lookup: CDR1 KGHDR, CDR2 SFDVKD. Trimming removed 0 bases at V and 10 bases at J, with 14 bases between. The CDR3 coding sequence is TGTGCCACCAGTGATTTGTGGGCGCCACTGGGCCAGTACTTC. Translation: CATSDLWAPLGQYF.

V is TRBV5-1 and J is TRBJ1-2; 8 positions match TRBD1. The CDR3 runs 16 residues. V lost 1 base and J lost 6; bases outside the gene matches: 11. CDR1 SGHRS and CDR2 YFSETQ come from the germline V gene. CDR3 coding DNA: TGCGCCAGCAGCTTGAGTCCCGGGACAGGAACTCATGGCTACACCTTC. Protein: CASSLSPGTGTHGYTF.

The chain links TRBV29-1 to TRBJ2-1, with 16 bases fitting TRBD2. The CDR3 runs 15 residues. The germline gives CDR1 SQVTM, CDR2 ANQGSEA. The ends lost 3 bases at V and 8 bases at J; junction bases unmatched: 4. Here the CDR3 DNA reads TGCAGCGTTGAGGGACTAGCGGGGGGGCAAGATGAGCAGTTCTTC. Its translation: CSVEGLAGGQDEQFF.

The CDR3, as DNA: TGTGCCAGCGAGAGTAGTGGAACCACAGATACGCAGTATTTT. Encoded protein: CASESSGTTDTQYF. The V call is TRBV19, the J call TRBJ2-3; D is uncertain. Germline CDR1 LNHDA, CDR2 SQIVND (reference sequence). The CDR3 is 14 amino acids. Trimming removed 9 bases at V and 2 bases at J, with 15 bases between. The full variable domain, completed using reference TRBV19 and TRBJ2-3, is DGGITQSPKYLFRKEGQNVTLSCEQNLNHDAMYWYRQDPGQGLRLIYYSQIVNDFQKGDIAEGYSVSREKKESFPLTVTSAQKNPTAFYLCASESSGTTDTQYFGPGTRLTVL.

This chain uses TRBV6-5 with TRBJ2-7; maybe TRBD1 (5 bases). The length of the CDR3 is 14 residues. The germline V and J ends were trimmed by 0 bases and 3 bases, with 9 bases remaining between them. Germline V lookup: CDR1 MNHEY, CDR2 SVGAGI. The CDR3 is CASSYSKGVYEQYF. Here the CDR3 DNA reads TGTGCCAGCAGTTACTCGAAAGGGGTCTACGAGCAGTACTTC.

The CDR3 loop is CASSPRAGINTEAFF. The CDR3, as DNA: TGTGCCAGTAGTCCCCGGGCAGGGATCAACACTGAAGCTTTCTTT. The chain carries TRBV19 and TRBJ1-1; D is perhaps TRBD1 (5 bases). Trimming stripped 5 bases from V and 2 bases from J, with 15 bases between. Germline V gene sequence: CDR1 LNHDA, CDR2 SQIVND (reference sequence). This CDR3 region has 15 residues.

There are a few counts of this clone. The genes are TRBV27 and TRBJ2-7, with D possibly TRBD2 on 6 matching bases. The germline gives CDR1 MNHEY, CDR2 SMNVEV (reference sequence). Between the trimmed V and J ends, which lost 3 bases and 3 bases, there was a span of 9 bases. This CDR3 is 13 amino acids long. The CDR3 sequence: CASSFPGGYEQYF. The CDR3 coding sequence is TGTGCCAGCAGTTTTCCCGGGGGCTACGAGCAGTACTTC.

This rearrangement joins TRBV20-1 to TRBJ2-5; D remains ambiguous. The CDR3 is 11 residues long. Germline CDR1 DFQATT, CDR2 SNEGSKA (reference sequence). V was cut by 7 bases and J by 0 bases, with 6 bases left in between. The CDR3 nucleotides are TGCAGTGGTGAGCACCAAGAGACCCAGTACTTC. This sequence encodes CSGEHQETQYF.

The count of this clone is one. The gene calls are TRBV23-1 and TRBJ2-2, with 9 bases that match TRBD1. TRBV23-1 is known as an ORF, though its function is uncertain. CDR3 size: 17 residues. The V segment lost 0 bases and the J segment 3 bases; nucleotides outside the gene matches: 5. For the CDR3, the DNA is TGCGCCAGCAGTCAATCTGGGGACAGGGCTTACACCGGGGAGCTGTTTTTT. Translated, it gives CASSQSGDRAYTGELFF.

The chain uses TRBV19 and TRBJ1-5, with 8 nucleotides matching TRBD1. V shed 6 bases, J shed 5 bases, and the junction held 18 bases outside the gene matches. Germline V gene sequence: CDR1 LNHDA, CDR2 SQIVND (reference sequence). This CDR3 region has 18 residues. In DNA, the CDR3 is TGTGCCAGTAGAGGCTACCGCCTGGCTCAGGGGGCCGATCAGCCCCAGCATTTT. It codes for CASRGYRLAQGADQPQHF.

V and J are TRBV7-8 and TRBJ1-1, with 8 nucleotides matching TRBD1. From germline, CDR1 is SGHVS and CDR2 FQNEAQ. Trimming removed 1 base from V and 5 bases from J; junction bases left unmatched: 9. The CDR3 has 16 residues. CDR3 nucleotide sequence: TGTGCCAGCAGCTTAGGGGGCAGGGGGCGACGTACTGAAGCTTTCTTT. It translates to CASSLGGRGRRTEAFF.

A few counts support this clone. V is TRBV7-9 and J is TRBJ1-2; weak D call: TRBD1 (5 bases). This CDR3 comprises 13 residues. Germline V gene sequence: CDR1 SEHNR, CDR2 FQNEAQ (reference sequence). V dropped 10 bases and J dropped 5 bases, with 17 bases sitting between them. The CDR3 region is CATVGSGRYGYTF. In DNA, the CDR3 is TGTGCCACGGTGGGCTCAGGGCGGTATGGCTACACCTTC.

The rearrangement uses TRBV27 and TRBJ2-2; D is uncertain. With 6 bases removed from V and 7 bases from J, the gap between germline ends came to 9 bases. Germline-derived CDR1 and CDR2 are MNHEY and SMNVEV (reference sequence). CDR3 length: 12 residues. CDR3 residues: CASRAYSGELFF. The CDR3 coding sequence is TGTGCCAGCAGAGCTTACAGCGGGGAGCTGTTTTTT.

The CDR3 protein is CASSFPGVETQYF. The DNA of the CDR3 is TGTGCCAGCAGTTTTCCGGGGGTAGAGACCCAGTACTTC. This sequence joins TRBV28 and TRBJ2-5; perhaps TRBD2 as D (6 bases). V lost 3 bases and J lost 4, with 9 bases in between. CDR3 length: 13 amino acids. Germline V gene sequence: CDR1 MDHEN, CDR2 SYDVKM.

Comments on this clone: The same CDR3 arises from other DNA sequences in this sample as well. The chain recombines TRBV29-1 with TRBJ1-2; weak D call: TRBD1 (5 bases). The V gene lost 7 bases and the J gene lost 5 bases, with 11 bases spanning the gap. This CDR3 comprises 11 residues. Germline V gene sequence: CDR1 SQVTM, CDR2 ANQGSEA. The CDR3 bases are TGCAGCGCTGGGACCCTATATGGCTACACCTTC. As protein: CSAGTLYGYTF. The full variable domain, rest sourced from reference TRBV29-1 and TRBJ1-2, is SAVISQKPSRDICQRGTSLTIQCQVDSQVTMMFWYRQQPGQSLTLIATANQGSEATYESGFVIDKFPISRPNLTFSTLTVSNMSPEDSSIYLCSAGTLYGYTFGSGTRLTVV.